Listed here are 21 T cell receptor beta chains from one sample, sequenced in a study of radiotherapy plus CTLA-4 blockade in lung cancer. Assay: immunoSEQ multiplex PCR; the TCRdb copy retains only in-frame clones and omits some. The sample comprises tens of thousands of clones, approximately 83% of which are singletons, and around 0.79% rests with the top ten. The source material was peripheral blood, sampled from a patient treated with radiotherapy plus ipilimumab. These receptors originate from a human donor with non-small cell lung cancer who had stable disease on radiotherapy plus ipilimumab.

This clone has just one count. The J gene is TRBJ1-5, the V gene TRBV30, with 7 bases matching TRBD1. Germline assignment: CDR1 GTSNPN and CDR2 SVGIG (reference sequence). V trimming: 1 base; J trimming: 2 bases; junction bases outside the gene matches: 5. The length of the CDR3 is 15 residues. CDR3 in amino acids: CAWSATGMGNQPQHF. The CDR3 bases are TGTGCCTGGAGTGCGACAGGGATGGGCAATCAGCCCCAGCATTTT. Filled out from reference TRBV30 and TRBJ1-5, the complete variable domain reads SQTIHQWPATLVQPVGSPLSLECTVEGTSNPNLYWYRQAAGRGLQLLFYSVGIGQISSEVPQNLSASRPQDRQFILSSKKLLLSDSGFYLCAWSATGMGNQPQHFGDGTRLSIL.

The V gene is TRBV2, the J gene TRBJ2-7; D possibly corresponds to TRBD1 (6 bases). CDR3 length: 12 amino acids. Germline V lookup: CDR1 SNHLY, CDR2 FYNNEI. V was shortened by 4 bases and J by 4 bases, with 8 bases between the two germline ends. CDR3 coding DNA: TGTGCCAGCAGTGTACAGGGATACGAGCAGTACTTC. It yields the protein CASSVQGYEQYF.

The chain employs TRBV30 and TRBJ1-6; perhaps TRBD1 as D (6 bases). With 4 bases removed from V and 6 bases from J, the gap between germline ends came to 16 bases. CDR1 is GTSNPN, CDR2 SVGIG, per germline (reference sequence). The CDR3 contains 15 residues. CDR3 sequence (DNA): TGTGCCTGGATCCCGCAGGACAGTCTTAATTCACCCCTCCACTTT. It specifies CAWIPQDSLNSPLHF.

Comments on this clone: Other DNA sequences in the sample encode the same CDR3. The chain has TRBV7-9 and TRBJ2-7; D is undetermined. The length of the CDR3 is 12 residues. The V end lost 3 bases, the J end lost 3 bases, and 6 bases lay between the germline ends. Germline values: CDR1 SEHNR, CDR2 FQNEAQ (reference sequence). The CDR3 DNA is TGTGCCAGCAGCTTGGTTAGCTACGAGCAGTACTTC. Translated: CASSLVSYEQYF.

For this clone: This same CDR3 is encoded by further DNA sequences in the sample. The chain links TRBV7-9 to TRBJ1-4; a weak D match, TRBD1 (5 bases). CDR3 length: 14 residues. Trimming shortened V by 5 bases and J by 1 base, and 8 bases separated the two germline ends. CDR1 and CDR2 from the germline V gene are SEHNR and FQNEAQ (reference sequence). The CDR3 loop reads CASSLQGTNEKLFF. In DNA form, the CDR3 reads TGTGCCAGCAGCCTCCAGGGAACTAATGAAAAACTGTTTTTT.

The chain combines TRBV28 with TRBJ1-3; D gene unclear. The CDR3 covers 14 residues. Germline-derived CDR1 and CDR2 are MDHEN and SYDVKM. Trimming shortened V by 5 bases and J by 8 bases, and 16 bases separated the two germline ends. The CDR3 DNA follows: TGTGCCAGCAGTCTTAGTCGGACCCGGGACACCATATATTTT. It codes for CASSLSRTRDTIYF. Full variable domain (outside the CDR3, taken from reference TRBV28 and TRBJ1-3): DVKVTQSSRYLVKRTGEKVFLECVQDMDHENMFWYRQDPGLGLRLIYFSYDVKMKEKGDIPEGYSVSREKKERFSLILESASTNQTSMYLCASSLSRTRDTIYFGEGSWLTVV.

This sequence joins TRBV7-3 and TRBJ2-2; D gene ambiguous. Germline values: CDR1 SGHTA, CDR2 FQGTGA. V was shortened by 0 bases and J by 4 bases, with 6 bases between the two germline ends. CDR3 length: 14 residues. The CDR3 sequence is CASSLTFGTGELFF. The CDR3 DNA follows: TGTGCCAGCAGCTTAACGTTCGGCACCGGGGAGCTGTTTTTT.

The rearrangement uses TRBV9 and TRBJ2-5, with D hard to call. The J call may not be correct, given that the DNA end is closer to TRBJ2-7. The V gene's germline CDR1 is SGDLS and CDR2 YYNGEE. The length of the CDR3 is 14 residues. The CDR3 DNA is TGTGCCAGCAGCGTAGATCCTACCTCCTACGAGCAGTACTTC. Translation gives CASSVDPTSYEQYF.

The chain joins TRBV6-5 to TRBJ1-6; 7 bases are a match to TRBD1. V gave up 5 bases and J gave up 5 bases; unmatched junction bases: 3. The CDR3 extends over 14 amino acids. Germline CDR1 reads MNHEY; CDR2 reads SVGAGI. CDR3 DNA sequence: TGTGCCAGCAGTGGGACAGTAGATAATTCACCCCTCCACTTT. Translating it yields CASSGTVDNSPLHF.

The genes are TRBV2 and TRBJ2-1; unclear D gene. In germline, CDR1 is SNHLY, CDR2 FYNNEI. The CDR3 is made up of 10 amino acids. V was shortened by 7 bases and J by 9 bases, with 7 bases between the two germline ends. This CDR3 reads CASTVREQFF. As DNA, the CDR3 is TGTGCCAGCACAGTTCGTGAGCAGTTCTTC.

There are a few counts of this clone. In DNA form, the CDR3 reads TGTGCCAGCAGCACGGGACAGGCGGTAGCTGAAGCTTTCTTT. Protein: CASSTGQAVAEAFF. The rearrangement links TRBV28 to TRBJ1-1; 8 nucleotides align to TRBD1. The junction had 9 bases not matched to a gene; V was cut back by 6 bases and J by 6 bases. The CDR3 sequence is 14 residues long. Germline CDR1 reads MDHEN; CDR2 reads SYDVKM.

This clone was observed once. V usage is TRBV28 and J usage is TRBJ2-7; 7 positions match TRBD1. Trimming cost V 7 bases and J 4 bases; bases outside gene matches: 13. Germline lookup yields CDR1 MDHEN and CDR2 SYDVKM. CDR3 length: 15 residues. CDR3 region: CASIPAGQVNYEQYF. DNA for the CDR3: TGTGCCAGCATCCCGGCCGGACAGGTTAATTACGAGCAGTACTTC.

This chain connects TRBV19 to TRBJ1-2; the D is unclear. With 7 bases removed from V and 8 bases from J, the gap between germline ends came to 20 bases. The CDR3 is 14 amino acids. CDR1 and CDR2 from the germline V gene are LNHDA and SQIVND (reference sequence). CDR3 sequence (DNA): TGTGCCAGTACCCCTAGTATGGTACGCTACGGCTACACCTTC. Translating it yields CASTPSMVRYGYTF.

This rearrangement joins TRBV6-1 to TRBJ2-2; no reliable D call. This CDR3 spans 14 amino acids. The V gene lost 3 bases and the J gene lost 1 base, with 6 bases spanning the gap. Germline CDR1 MNHNS, CDR2 SASEGT. CDR3 sequence (DNA): TGTGCCAGCAGTGAGAATGGGAACACCGGGGAGCTGTTTTTT. This encodes CASSENGNTGELFF.

The rearrangement uses TRBV9 and TRBJ1-5, with 9 bases that match TRBD1. Trimming at V came to 0 bases and at J to 4 bases, leaving 2 bases not matched to a gene. The CDR3 is 15 amino acids. Germline V gene data show CDR1 as SGDLS and CDR2 as YYNGEE. In DNA form, the CDR3 reads TGTGCCAGCAGCGTAGCTGGGACAGGGAATCAGCCCCAGCATTTT. It encodes CASSVAGTGNQPQHF.

The chain carries TRBV28 and TRBJ1-1; 8 bases line up with TRBD1. Germline assignment: CDR1 MDHEN and CDR2 SYDVKM. The ends lost 5 bases at V and 1 base at J; junction bases unmatched: 9. The CDR3 covers 16 residues. CDR3 bases: TGTGCCAGCAGTAAACAGGGGGACTTATCGAACACTGAAGCTTTCTTT. Translated: CASSKQGDLSNTEAFF.

This chain links TRBV29-1 with TRBJ2-1; 10 bases are shared with TRBD1. Germline CDR1 and CDR2: SQVTM and ANQGSEA. This CDR3 comprises 14 residues. Germline trimming cut 7 bases from V and 8 bases from J; bases unmatched to any gene: 11. CDR3 in DNA: TGCAGCGGTAGAGGACAGGGGGATGTCGATGAGCAGTTCTTC. As protein: CSGRGQGDVDEQFF.

This clone was counted a single time. The chain links TRBV6-1 to TRBJ2-7; TRBD2 is a possible D gene (6 bases). V lost 4 bases, J lost 5 bases, and 18 bases lay in between. The germline V gene encodes CDR1 MNHNS and CDR2 SASEGT. The CDR3 totals 15 residues. The CDR3 DNA reads TGTGCCAGCAGTGGGATGGGGGGTCCCCGGGACGAGCAGTACTTC. This sequence encodes CASSGMGGPRDEQYF.

In its sample, this clone was seen a few times. V is TRBV10-3 and J is TRBJ1-2; no firm D call. Per the germline V gene, CDR1 is ENHRY and CDR2 is SYGVKD. Trimming left V 4 bases short and J 3 bases short, with 6 bases between. CDR3 length: 12 amino acids. The CDR3 spells CAISGADYGYTF. The CDR3 DNA sequence: TGTGCCATCAGTGGGGCAGACTATGGCTACACCTTC.

The chain carries TRBV9 and TRBJ2-7, with D possibly TRBD1 on 6 matching bases. The germline V gene has CDR1 SGDLS and CDR2 YYNGEE. The CDR3 has 14 amino acids. V was shortened by 5 bases and J by 5 bases, with 17 bases between the two germline ends. The CDR3 nucleotides read TGTGCCAGCAGTCCTACAGGGCAGCCCCACGAGCAGTACTTC. It yields the protein CASSPTGQPHEQYF.

As regards this clone: An end of the junction does not agree with germline; a read error may underlie this. The V call is TRBV7-7, the J call TRBJ2-1; TRBD1 matches 8 bases. The CDR3 runs to 15 residues. Per the germline V gene, CDR1 is SSHAT and CDR2 is FNYEAQ (reference sequence). The CDR3 sequence: CASSFGQGPYNEQFF. In DNA, the CDR3 is TGTGCTAGCAGCTTCGGACAGGGCCCCTACAATGAGCAGTTCTTC. The whole variable domain, filled in from reference TRBV7-7 and TRBJ2-1, reads GAGVSQSPRYKVTKRGQDVTLRCDPISSHATLYWYQQALGQGPEFLTYFNYEAQPDKSGLPSDRFSAERPEGSISTLTIQRTEQRDSAMYRCASSFGQGPYNEQFFGPGTRLTVL.